The sequence of this T cell receptor (beta chain) was determined in a study of cytomegalovirus exposure and HLA in healthy donors. This CDR3 contains 14 residues. With 2 bases removed from V and 0 bases from J, the gap between germline ends came to 7 bases. Germline V lookup: CDR1 MNHNY, CDR2 SVGAGI (reference sequence). Assay used: immunoSEQ multiplex PCR; TCRdb lists only in-frame clones, some missing. The repertoire holds more than 95,000 clones, with approximately 94% as singletons. The clonotype originates from a woman in her late teens or twenties in good health and CMV-seronegative. The rearrangement uses TRBV6-6 and TRBJ1-1, with a possible D match to TRBD1 (6 bases). What was sequenced was PBMCs. CDR3 coding DNA: TGTGCCAGCAGTTACAGGGGGTTGAACACTGAAGCTTTCTTT. Amino acid sequence: CASSYRGLNTEAFF.